The entry below describes one T cell receptor beta chain. Its antigen is unidentified. Extracted RNA was reverse transcribed, and the resulting cDNA served as sequencing template. Only in-frame clones appear in the TCRdb table, and some are missing; sequencing was by immunoSEQ multiplex PCR. The table includes about 190,000 clones, roughly three fifths detected once. The treatment is: oral pan-JAK inhibitor, 5-10 mg twice daily. The data originate from a study of CD8+ T cells in alopecia areata. Study outcomes and limitations: Many expanded lesional clones persisted during tofacitinib (in both scalp and blood). Treatment with tofacitinib significantly lowered scalp clonality and reduced expanded CD8+ clones among the top 100. Clonality in lesional scalp, especially alopecia totalis/universalis, exceeded that of normal scalp. Although TCR sharing was seen in mice, sharing across patients was less clear, possibly for HLA-related reasons.

The CDR3 has 16 amino acids. CDR1 and CDR2 (germline): SGHNT, YYREEE (reference sequence). V lost 4 bases and J 8 bases, leaving 23 bases between the germline ends. V is TRBV5-4 and J is TRBJ2-3; tentative D call: TRBD2 (6 bases). The material was CD4+ T cells sorted from blood, obtained at week 4, from a patient treated with tofacitinib. This sequence was found in a human donor with alopecia areata. This CDR3 reads CASSGSGSGRDRTQYF. As DNA, the CDR3 is TGTGCCAGCAGCGGGTCGGGGAGCGGGCGGGACCGTACGCAGTATTTT.